The present T cell receptor beta chain was sequenced within a study of molecular identifiers for immune sequencing clone quantification. Construction of naive CD8 libraries employed roughly 20,000 to 1,000,000 sorted cells together with 10%, 30% or 50% RNA. Each CDR3 protein is one row after TCRdb ran MiXCR on the PCR reads. The data show a few hundred thousand distinct CDR3 sequences, roughly a quarter seen once. Of note for this clonotype: It may be a read error: a sequence one base away is much more abundant.

The germline V gene has CDR1 SGHRS and CDR2 YFSETQ. The CDR3 totals 13 residues. V was clipped by 3 bases and J by 10 bases, with 14 bases between them. The sequence came from a human donor in good health. Some libraries in this study had Jurkat cell RNA spiked in. The sequencing input was naive CD8+ T cells from blood, with Jurkat cell RNA spiked in. The subset is: FACS-sorted CD8+CD4-CCR7+CD45RA+ naive T cells. V usage is TRBV5-1 and J usage is TRBJ2-1; maybe TRBD2 (5 bases). CDR3 nucleotides: TGCGCCAGCAGCTACGGGGTTCGCTACGAGCAGTTCTTC. Translating it yields CASSYGVRYEQFF.